This TCR beta chain stems from a study of identical twins. Regarding the study as a whole: Out-of-frame alpha sequences shared by twins showed excess low generation probability. Models underpredicted monozygotic twin sharing of out-of-frame TCR alpha.

MiXCR, run by TCRdb on the 5' RACE reads, gives a single entry per CDR3 protein. The table shows roughly 570,000 distinct CDR3 sequences, with more than 9% occurring only once. This clonotype was recorded many times. Its specificity is not known. The trim removed 5 bases at V and 6 bases at J, leaving 10 bases unmatched. Germline CDR1 is MDHEN and CDR2 is SYDVKM. There are 14 residues in the CDR3. This sample was shared with a second study, whose subject was yellow fever vaccine responses in identical twins.

This receptor was identified in a woman under 30 in good health. The chain links TRBV28 to TRBJ2-7; 7 bases fit TRBD2. The sequenced material came from PBMCs. Written as DNA, the CDR3 is TGTGCCAGCAGTAACCGGGGAGGGGTTTCCGAGCAGTACTTC. This encodes CASSNRGGVSEQYF.